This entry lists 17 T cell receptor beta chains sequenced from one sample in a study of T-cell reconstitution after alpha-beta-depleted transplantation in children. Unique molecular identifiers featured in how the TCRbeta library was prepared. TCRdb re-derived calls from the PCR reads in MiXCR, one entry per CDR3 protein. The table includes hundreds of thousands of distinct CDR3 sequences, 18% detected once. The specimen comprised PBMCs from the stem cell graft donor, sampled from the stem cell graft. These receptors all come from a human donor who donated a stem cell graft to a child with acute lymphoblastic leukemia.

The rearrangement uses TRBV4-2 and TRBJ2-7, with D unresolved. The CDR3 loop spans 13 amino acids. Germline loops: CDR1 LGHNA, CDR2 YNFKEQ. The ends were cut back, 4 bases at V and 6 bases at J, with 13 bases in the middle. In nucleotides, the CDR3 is TGTGCCAGCAGCCCCGGGCTCCTCGGCGAGCAGTACTTC. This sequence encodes CASSPGLLGEQYF.

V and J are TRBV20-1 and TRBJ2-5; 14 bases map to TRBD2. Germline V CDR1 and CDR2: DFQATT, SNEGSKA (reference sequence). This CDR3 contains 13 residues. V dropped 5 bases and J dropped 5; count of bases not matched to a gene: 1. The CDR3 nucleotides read TGCAGTGCTTGGACTAGCGGGAGGGAGACCCAGTACTTC. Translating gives CSAWTSGRETQYF.

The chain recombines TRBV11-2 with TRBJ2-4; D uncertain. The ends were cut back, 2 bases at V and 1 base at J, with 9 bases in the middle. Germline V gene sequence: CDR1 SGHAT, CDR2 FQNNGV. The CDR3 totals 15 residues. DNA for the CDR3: TGTGCCAGCAGCTTACCCTTAAGTGCCAAAAACATTCAGTACTTC. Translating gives CASSLPLSAKNIQYF.

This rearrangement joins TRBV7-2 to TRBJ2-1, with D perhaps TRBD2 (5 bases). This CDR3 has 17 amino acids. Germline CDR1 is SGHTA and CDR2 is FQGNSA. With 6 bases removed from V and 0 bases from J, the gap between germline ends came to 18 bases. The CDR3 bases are TGTGCCAGCAGTCCAGACTTAAGCGGTAGCTCCTACAATGAGCAGTTCTTC. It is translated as CASSPDLSGSSYNEQFF.

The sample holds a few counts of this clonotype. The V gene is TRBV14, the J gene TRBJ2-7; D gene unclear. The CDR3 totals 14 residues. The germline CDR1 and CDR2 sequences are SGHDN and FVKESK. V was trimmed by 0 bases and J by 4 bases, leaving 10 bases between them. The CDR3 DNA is TGTGCCAGCAGCCAAGAATTCGAAGGTTACGAGCAGTACTTC. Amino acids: CASSQEFEGYEQYF. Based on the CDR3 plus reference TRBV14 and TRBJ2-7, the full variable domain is EAGVTQFPSHSVIEKGQTVTLRCDPISGHDNLYWYRRVMGKEIKFLLHFVKESKQDESGMPNNRFLAERTGGTYSTLKVQPAELEDSGVYFCASSQEFEGYEQYFGPGTRLTVT.

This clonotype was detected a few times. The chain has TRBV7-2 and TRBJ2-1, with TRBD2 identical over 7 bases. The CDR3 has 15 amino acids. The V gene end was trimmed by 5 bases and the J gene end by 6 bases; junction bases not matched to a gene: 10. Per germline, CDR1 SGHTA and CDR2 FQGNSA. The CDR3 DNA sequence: TGTGCCAGCAGCCCGCTGTTGGGAGGGAGCAATGAGCAGTTCTTC. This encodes CASSPLLGGSNEQFF.

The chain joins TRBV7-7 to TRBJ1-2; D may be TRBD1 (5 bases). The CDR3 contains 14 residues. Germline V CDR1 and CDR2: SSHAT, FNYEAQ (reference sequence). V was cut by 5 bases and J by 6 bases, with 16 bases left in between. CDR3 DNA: TGTGCCAGCAGCCCGATGGTAGGGGTGGATGGCTACACCTTC. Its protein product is CASSPMVGVDGYTF.

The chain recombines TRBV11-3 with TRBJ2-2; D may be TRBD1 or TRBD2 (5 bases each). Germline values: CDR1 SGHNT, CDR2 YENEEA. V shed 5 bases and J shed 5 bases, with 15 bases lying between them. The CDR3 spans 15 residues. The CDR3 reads CASSRDRGLTGELFF. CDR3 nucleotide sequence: TGTGCCAGCAGCCGGGACCGGGGATTGACCGGGGAGCTGTTTTTT.

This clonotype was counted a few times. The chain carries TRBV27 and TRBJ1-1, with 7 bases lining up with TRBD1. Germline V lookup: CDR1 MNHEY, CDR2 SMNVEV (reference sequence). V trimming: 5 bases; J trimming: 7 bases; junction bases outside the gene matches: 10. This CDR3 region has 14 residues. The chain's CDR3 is CASSNTGTALEAFF. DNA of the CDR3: TGTGCCAGCAGTAACACCGGGACAGCCCTTGAAGCTTTCTTT.

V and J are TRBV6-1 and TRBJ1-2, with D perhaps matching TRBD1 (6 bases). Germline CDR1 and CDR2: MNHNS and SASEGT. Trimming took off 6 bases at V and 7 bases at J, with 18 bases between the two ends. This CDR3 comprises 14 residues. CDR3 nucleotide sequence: TGTGCCAGCAGAAATAGGGGGACTCTGGCTGGCTACACCTTC. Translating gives CASRNRGTLAGYTF.

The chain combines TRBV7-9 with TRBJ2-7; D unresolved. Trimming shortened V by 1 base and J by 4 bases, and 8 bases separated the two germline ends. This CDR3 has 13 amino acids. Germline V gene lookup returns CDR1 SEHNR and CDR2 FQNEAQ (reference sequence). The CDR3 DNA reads TGTGCCAGCAGCTTAGTCGGCCAGTACGAGCAGTACTTC. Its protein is CASSLVGQYEQYF.

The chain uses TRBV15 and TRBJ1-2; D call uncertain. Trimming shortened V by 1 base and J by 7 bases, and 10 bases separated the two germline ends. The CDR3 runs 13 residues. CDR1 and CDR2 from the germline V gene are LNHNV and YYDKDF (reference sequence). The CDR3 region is CATSRGAIRGYTF. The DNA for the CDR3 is TGTGCCACCAGCAGAGGAGCGATCCGTGGCTACACCTTC.

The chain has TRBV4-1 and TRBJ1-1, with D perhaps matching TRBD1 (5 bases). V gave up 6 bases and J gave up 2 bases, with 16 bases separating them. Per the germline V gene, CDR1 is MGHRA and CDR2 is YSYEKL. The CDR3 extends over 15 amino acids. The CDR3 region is CASRRVVGANTEAFF. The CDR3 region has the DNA TGCGCCAGCAGACGCGTCGTTGGGGCTAACACTGAAGCTTTCTTT.

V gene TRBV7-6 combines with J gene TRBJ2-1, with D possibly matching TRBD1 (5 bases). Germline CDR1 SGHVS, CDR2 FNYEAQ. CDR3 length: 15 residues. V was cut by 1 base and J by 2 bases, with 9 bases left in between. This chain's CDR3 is CASSLVQVTYNEQFF. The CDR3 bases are TGTGCCAGCAGCTTAGTACAGGTTACCTACAATGAGCAGTTCTTC.

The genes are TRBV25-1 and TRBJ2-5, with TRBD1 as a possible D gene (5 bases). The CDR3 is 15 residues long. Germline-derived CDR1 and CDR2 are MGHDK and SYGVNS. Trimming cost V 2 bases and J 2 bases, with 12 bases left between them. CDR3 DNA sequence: TGTGCCAGCAGTGAAAGCCAGGGTTGGCAAGAGACCCAGTACTTC. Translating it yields CASSESQGWQETQYF. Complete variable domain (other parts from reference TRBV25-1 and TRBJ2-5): EADIYQTPRYLVIGTGKKITLECSQTMGHDKMYWYQQDPGMELHLIHYSYGVNSTEKGDLSSESTVSRIRTEHFPLTLESARPSHTSQYLCASSESQGWQETQYFGPGTRLLVL.

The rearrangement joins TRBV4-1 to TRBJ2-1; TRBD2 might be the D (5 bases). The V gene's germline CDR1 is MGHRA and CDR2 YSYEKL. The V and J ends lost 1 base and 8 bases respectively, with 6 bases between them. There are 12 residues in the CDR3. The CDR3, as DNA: TGCGCCAGCAGCCAAGGGACTGATGAGCAGTTCTTC. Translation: CASSQGTDEQFF.

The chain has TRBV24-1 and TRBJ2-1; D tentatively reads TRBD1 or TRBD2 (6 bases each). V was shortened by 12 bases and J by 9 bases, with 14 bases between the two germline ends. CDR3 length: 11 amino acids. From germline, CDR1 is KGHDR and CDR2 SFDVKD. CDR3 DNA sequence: TGTGCCCCGTGGGGGCGGGGTGAGCAGTTCTTC. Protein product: CAPWGRGEQFF.